The 26 T cell receptor beta chains presented below share a single source sample, sequenced in a study of blood T cell repertoires in COVID-19. Repertoires were generated with immunoSEQ multiplex PCR, while TCRdb's copy carries only in-frame clones and drops some. The table lists roughly 240,000 clones, about 88% of them singletons. The material sequenced was peripheral blood. The receptors originated from a man between 18 and 35 years old with active or convalescent COVID-19.

The chain combines TRBV10-1 with TRBJ2-3; D is unclear. The CDR3 contains 14 residues. V gave up 2 bases and J gave up 5 bases, with 11 bases separating them. CDR1 and CDR2 (germline): WNHNN, SYGVQD (reference sequence). CDR3 in DNA: TGCGCCAGCAGTGAGCGTTTGGGCGTAGATACGCAGTATTTT. Translating gives CASSERLGVDTQYF.

The chain is built from TRBV5-1 and TRBJ1-2, with a tentative D call TRBD1 (5 bases). In germline, CDR1 is SGHRS, CDR2 YFSETQ. Between the trimmed V and J ends, which lost 0 bases and 6 bases, there was a span of 12 bases. The length of the CDR3 is 14 residues. The CDR3 sequence is CASSLEQEGDGYTF. CDR3 DNA: TGCGCCAGCAGCTTGGAACAGGAAGGAGATGGCTACACCTTC.

The CDR3 region has the DNA TGTGCCAGCTCACCGCCTCAGCCGGGGTCTCGTCTTGGCTACACCTTC. The encoded protein is CASSPPQPGSRLGYTF. The chain couples TRBV18 to TRBJ1-2, with D uncertain. This CDR3 spans 16 amino acids. The germline V gene encodes CDR1 KGHSH and CDR2 LQKENI. Trimming cost V 3 bases and J 7 bases, with 21 bases left between them.

This chain connects TRBV4-3 to TRBJ2-3, with TRBD2 matching over 7 bases. V shed 0 bases, J shed 5 bases, and the junction held 11 bases outside the gene matches. Germline assignment: CDR1 LGHNA and CDR2 YSLEER. CDR3 length equals 17 residues. The CDR3 loop reads CASSQEPASGEGDTQYF. Here the CDR3 DNA reads TGCGCCAGCAGCCAAGAACCGGCTAGCGGAGAGGGAGATACGCAGTATTTT.

The rearrangement uses TRBV19 and TRBJ1-5; D ambiguous. The CDR3 sequence is 15 residues long. V lost 0 bases, J lost 2 bases, and 8 bases lay in between. In germline, CDR1 is LNHDA, CDR2 SQIVND (reference sequence). CDR3 residues: CASSIDGEGNQPQHF. CDR3 coding DNA: TGTGCCAGTAGTATAGATGGCGAGGGCAATCAGCCCCAGCATTTT.

This clone came up once. The gene calls are TRBV13 and TRBJ1-3; maybe TRBD1 (5 bases). The CDR3 extends over 14 amino acids. Germline-derived CDR1 and CDR2 are PRHDT and FYEKMQ (reference sequence). Trimming left V 3 bases short and J 4 bases short, with 10 bases between. CDR3 DNA: TGTGCCAGCAGCTTCTCCAGGGCCGGAAACACCATATATTTT. It specifies CASSFSRAGNTIYF.

The rearrangement links TRBV19 to TRBJ2-3; 7 nucleotides agree with TRBD2. Germline trimming cut 5 bases from V and 4 bases from J; bases unmatched to any gene: 15. Germline loops: CDR1 LNHDA, CDR2 SQIVND (reference sequence). The CDR3 length is 17 residues. The CDR3 loop reads CASSFPRTAGFADTQYF. The DNA for the CDR3 is TGTGCCAGTAGTTTCCCTCGTACAGCGGGGTTTGCAGATACGCAGTATTTT.

The chain carries TRBV28 and TRBJ1-1; a possible D gene is TRBD1 (6 bases). The germline V gene encodes CDR1 MDHEN and CDR2 SYDVKM. V lost 4 bases to trimming and J lost 11 bases, with 14 bases between them. The CDR3 loop spans 12 amino acids. CDR3 DNA sequence: TGTGCCAGCAGTTCCTTACAGGGTTGGGCTTTCTTT. Translation gives CASSSLQGWAFF.

The CDR3 sequence: CASSLVIRGTDTQYF. In nucleotides, the CDR3 is TGTGCCAGCAGCTTAGTCATCAGGGGGACAGATACGCAGTATTTT. The rearrangement links TRBV11-2 to TRBJ2-3, with 7 nucleotides matching TRBD1. Germline CDR1 reads SGHAT; CDR2 reads FQNNGV. Trimming cost V 1 base and J 3 bases; bases outside gene matches: 4. The CDR3 covers 15 residues.

This rearrangement joins TRBV2 to TRBJ1-5; a possible D gene is TRBD1 (5 bases). The V gene's germline CDR1 is SNHLY and CDR2 FYNNEI. The CDR3 is made up of 13 amino acids. The V end lost 5 bases, the J end lost 4 bases, and 9 bases lay between the germline ends. The CDR3 DNA is TGTGCCAGCAGTTACAGGTTAAATCAGCCCCAGCATTTT. Translated: CASSYRLNQPQHF. Full variable domain (rest looked up from reference TRBV2 and TRBJ1-5): EPEVTQTPSHQVTQMGQEVILRCVPISNHLYFYWYRQILGQKVEFLVSFYNNEISEKSEIFDDQFSVERPDGSNFTLKIRSTKLEDSAMYFCASSYRLNQPQHFGDGTRLSIL.

This clone was recorded at least ten times. The chain links TRBV6-1 to TRBJ2-1; 9 positions agree with TRBD2. This CDR3 region has 15 residues. Trimming removed 3 bases from V and 0 bases from J; junction bases left unmatched: 0. Per the germline V gene, CDR1 is MNHNS and CDR2 is SASEGT. The DNA for the CDR3 is TGTGCCAGCAGTGAGACTAGCGGCTCCTACAATGAGCAGTTCTTC. Translating gives CASSETSGSYNEQFF.

CDR3 region: CSASTSGLINEQFF. In nucleotides, the CDR3 is TGCAGTGCTAGTACTAGCGGGTTGATAAATGAGCAGTTCTTC. V is TRBV20-1 and J is TRBJ2-1, with 9 bases matching TRBD2. The CDR3 length is 14 residues. Germline-derived CDR1 and CDR2 are DFQATT and SNEGSKA (reference sequence). J was trimmed by 7 bases and V by 3 bases; bases with no gene match: 7.

CDR3 DNA sequence: TGTGCCAGCAGTTACTCCTACGGACAGGGGGCGGATACGCAGTATTTT. It encodes CASSYSYGQGADTQYF. This chain links TRBV6-5 with TRBJ2-3; 11 positions match TRBD1. CDR3 length equals 16 residues. Germline V gene lookup returns CDR1 MNHEY and CDR2 SVGAGI. J was trimmed by 6 bases and V by 0 bases; bases with no gene match: 5.

The chain links TRBV29-1 to TRBJ1-5; the D is unclear. The CDR3 extends over 13 amino acids. The ends were cut back, 4 bases at V and 5 bases at J, with 12 bases in the middle. CDR1 and CDR2 from the germline V gene are SQVTM and ANQGSEA. DNA for the CDR3: TGCAGCGTTGTTCCCGACTGGGATCAGCCCCAGCATTTT. It encodes CSVVPDWDQPQHF.

This sequence joins TRBV7-2 and TRBJ2-7, with TRBD2 matching 8 bases. This CDR3 has 14 residues. V was clipped by 8 bases and J by 0 bases; unmatched bases: 6. CDR1 is SGHTA and CDR2 is FQGNSA in the germline V gene. The CDR3 DNA reads TGTGCCAGCGGCCCTACTAGCGGCTCCTACGAGCAGTACTTC. Encoded protein: CASGPTSGSYEQYF.

For the CDR3, the DNA is TGTGCCAGCAGCTTAGGCGCGGGGCACGGGGACATTCAGTACTTC. As protein: CASSLGAGHGDIQYF. This chain connects TRBV7-6 to TRBJ2-4; tentatively, D is TRBD2 (6 bases). The CDR3 extends over 15 amino acids. Trimming shortened V by 1 base and J by 8 bases, and 15 bases separated the two germline ends. Looked up from germline, CDR1 is SGHVS and CDR2 is FNYEAQ.

The chain employs TRBV10-3 and TRBJ2-2; 7 positions match TRBD2. The germline gives CDR1 ENHRY, CDR2 SYGVKD. The J segment lost 1 base and the V segment lost 7 bases, leaving 9 bases of the junction unmatched. This CDR3 spans 16 amino acids. The CDR3: CAINPSRGENTGELFF. The CDR3, as DNA: TGTGCCATCAATCCTTCCCGGGGGGAGAACACCGGGGAGCTGTTTTTT.

The V and J genes are TRBV9 and TRBJ2-1; 13 nucleotides agree with TRBD2. Germline V gene data show CDR1 as SGDLS and CDR2 as YYNGEE. Losses at the gene ends were 3 bases for V and 4 bases for J; bases not matched to a gene: 4. The length of the CDR3 is 16 residues. DNA of the CDR3: TGTGCCAGCAGCGCCGGACTAGCGGGAGCGTACAATGAGCAGTTCTTC. Amino acid sequence: CASSAGLAGAYNEQFF. Based on the CDR3 plus reference TRBV9 and TRBJ2-1, the full variable domain is DSGVTQTPKHLITATGQRVTLRCSPRSGDLSVYWYQQSLDQGLQFLIQYYNGEERAKGNILERFSAQQFPDLHSELNLSSLELGDSALYFCASSAGLAGAYNEQFFGPGTRLTVL.

This chain connects TRBV5-1 to TRBJ2-2; possible D gene TRBD1, 7 bases. CDR3 size: 15 residues. V gave up 5 bases and J gave up 3 bases, with 14 bases separating them. CDR1 and CDR2 (germline): SGHRS, YFSETQ. CDR3 DNA sequence: TGCGCCAGCAGTTCGCGGGACAGATACACCGGGGAGCTGTTTTTT. It codes for CASSSRDRYTGELFF. The complete variable domain, with remaining parts taken from reference TRBV5-1 and TRBJ2-2, reads KAGVTQTPRYLIKTRGQQVTLSCSPISGHRSVSWYQQTPGQGLQFLFEYFSETQRNKGNFPGRFSGRQFSNSRSEMNVSTLELGDSALYLCASSSRDRYTGELFFGEGSRLTVL.

This clone was seen just once. The V and J genes are TRBV7-9 and TRBJ1-1; TRBD1 matches at 7 bases. CDR3 length: 14 amino acids. V shed 3 bases and J 2 bases; nucleotides not matched to a gene: 3. Germline CDR1 and CDR2: SEHNR and FQNEAQ (reference sequence). In DNA, the CDR3 is TGTGCCAGCAGCTTGCGACAGGGAAACACTGAAGCTTTCTTT. As protein: CASSLRQGNTEAFF.

The rearrangement joins TRBV12-5 to TRBJ2-3; possibly TRBD1 for D (5 bases). There are 17 residues in the CDR3. Germline values: CDR1 LGHNT, CDR2 FRNRAP. The V end was cut by 1 base, the J end by 6 bases, with 20 bases between. DNA of the CDR3: TGTGCTAGTGGTTTGGGCTCTACAGGTCTGACATTGGATACGCAGTATTTT. This translates into CASGLGSTGLTLDTQYF.

J is TRBJ2-1 and V is TRBV7-9; tentatively, D is TRBD1 (6 bases). Trimming cost V 7 bases and J 1 base, with 8 bases left between them. The CDR3 extends over 13 amino acids. Germline values: CDR1 SEHNR, CDR2 FQNEAQ (reference sequence). CDR3 in DNA: TGTGCCAGCAAAGGGGGTTCCTACAATGAGCAGTTCTTC. Its translation is CASKGGSYNEQFF.

Note on this clone: A much larger clone sits a single nucleotide away, making a read error possible. The gene calls are TRBV13 and TRBJ2-1; possibly TRBD1 for D (6 bases). V lost 0 bases, J lost 8 bases, and 11 bases lay in between. From germline, CDR1 is PRHDT and CDR2 FYEKMQ (reference sequence). CDR3 length: 14 residues. The CDR3 coding sequence is TGTGCCAGCAGCTTAGGACAGGGTTGGGATGAGCAGTTCTTC. It is translated as CASSLGQGWDEQFF.

This clone was recorded only once. The CDR3 coding sequence is TGTGCCAGCAGTGAACGGGACAGAAGAAACACCATATATTTT. Its protein is CASSERDRRNTIYF. The V and J genes are TRBV6-1 and TRBJ1-3; 7 bases match TRBD1. This CDR3 contains 14 residues. V trimming: 2 bases; J trimming: 5 bases; junction bases outside the gene matches: 3. Germline CDR1 reads MNHNS; CDR2 reads SASEGT.

The rearrangement uses TRBV7-9 and TRBJ2-2, with D perhaps TRBD2 (5 bases). Deletions cut 2 bases from V and 1 base from J, with 11 bases between. The germline gives CDR1 SEHNR, CDR2 FQNEAQ (reference sequence). The CDR3 spans 16 residues. The CDR3 bases are TGTGCCAGCAGCTTAAACGCGGGCTTGAACACCGGGGAGCTGTTTTTT. It encodes CASSLNAGLNTGELFF.

The V and J genes are TRBV18 and TRBJ1-5; D might be TRBD1 (5 bases). The V and J ends lost 6 bases and 3 bases respectively, with 12 bases between them. In germline, CDR1 is KGHSH, CDR2 LQKENI. There are 14 residues in the CDR3. The CDR3, as DNA: TGTGCCAGCTCCACAAGACAGCTCAATCAGCCCCAGCATTTT. Protein sequence: CASSTRQLNQPQHF.